This TCR beta chain appears in the sequencing data of a study of blood T cell repertoires in COVID-19. Germline CDR1 reads MDHEN; CDR2 reads SYDVKM. V shed 3 bases and J shed 4 bases, with 13 bases lying between them. The CDR3 sequence is 15 residues long. The repertoire was sequenced with immunoSEQ multiplex PCR; TCRdb's copy has only in-frame clones and lacks some. The sample contains some 260,000 clones, about 91% of which appear only once. The chain employs TRBV28 and TRBJ1-5, with TRBD1 as a possible D gene (5 bases). This sequence originates from a woman aged 25 to 39 with COVID-19, enrolled during active disease. Sequencing was carried out using peripheral blood. Written as DNA, the CDR3 is TGTGCCAGCAGTTTTCGGCAGGGCTCAAATCAGCCCCAGCATTTT. Encoded protein: CASSFRQGSNQPQHF.